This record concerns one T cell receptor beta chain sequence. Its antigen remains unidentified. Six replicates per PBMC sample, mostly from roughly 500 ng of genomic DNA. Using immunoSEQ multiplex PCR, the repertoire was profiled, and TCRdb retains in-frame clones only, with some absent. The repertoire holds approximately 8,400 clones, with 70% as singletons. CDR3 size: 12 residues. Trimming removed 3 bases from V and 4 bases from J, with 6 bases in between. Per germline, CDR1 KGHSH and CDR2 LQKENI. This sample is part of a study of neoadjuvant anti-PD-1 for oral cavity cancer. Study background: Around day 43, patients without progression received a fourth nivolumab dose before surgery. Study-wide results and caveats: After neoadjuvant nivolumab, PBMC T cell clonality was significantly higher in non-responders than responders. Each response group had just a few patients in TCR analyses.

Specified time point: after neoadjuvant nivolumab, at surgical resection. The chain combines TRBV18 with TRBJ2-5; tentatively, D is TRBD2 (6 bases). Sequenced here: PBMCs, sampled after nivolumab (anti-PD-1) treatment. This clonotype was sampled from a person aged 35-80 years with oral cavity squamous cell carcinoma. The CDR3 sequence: CASSPGGETQYF. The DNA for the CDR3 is TGTGCCAGCTCACCGGGAGGAGAGACCCAGTACTTC. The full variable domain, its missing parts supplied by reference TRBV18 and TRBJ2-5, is NAGVMQNPRHLVRRRGQEARLRCSPMKGHSHVYWYRQLPEEGLKFMVYLQKENIIDESGMPKERFSAEFPKEGPSILRIQQVVRGDSAAYFCASSPGGETQYFGPGTRLLVL.